One and the same sample provided the 8 T cell receptor beta chains below, sequenced in a study of human T cells and chemical hapten exposure. Using its own MiXCR run on the RACE reads, TCRdb lists one record per CDR3 protein. The profile shows approximately 52,000 distinct CDR3 sequences, roughly 11% of them singletons. Time point given: patch test 1, 2 weeks after DPC sensitization. As to treatment: therapeutic diphenylcyclopropenone sensitization with weekly scalp DPC. Total RNA extraction was carried out from unfractionated whole blood. Sequenced material: whole blood, taken in connection with sensitization to the hapten diphenylcyclopropenone (DPC). The receptor source for this set is a middle-aged woman with alopecia areata. Some clones in this sample may be carry-over from other donors' samples.

CDR3 loop: CASSSFGEETQYF. In DNA form, the CDR3 reads TGTGCCAGCAGCTCTTTCGGGGAAGAGACCCAGTACTTC. V and J are TRBV7-9 and TRBJ2-5; a weak D match, TRBD2 (5 bases). CDR1 and CDR2 from the germline V gene are SEHNR and FQNEAQ (reference sequence). Trimming removed 4 bases from V and 3 bases from J, with 9 bases in between. The CDR3 consists of 13 residues.

This clonotype was counted at least ten times. The V gene is TRBV13, the J gene TRBJ1-6, with a tentative D call TRBD1 (6 bases). The germline CDR1 and CDR2 sequences are PRHDT and FYEKMQ (reference sequence). This CDR3 region has 17 residues. V dropped 3 bases and J dropped 0 bases, with 12 bases sitting between them. The CDR3: CASSFGQHPSYNSPLHF. CDR3 nucleotides: TGTGCCAGCAGCTTCGGACAGCACCCCTCCTATAATTCACCCCTCCACTTT.

This clonotype was seen repeatedly, ten times or more. The genes are TRBV29-1 and TRBJ1-2, with D perhaps matching TRBD1 (5 bases). The CDR3 consists of 14 residues. Trimming stripped 4 bases from V and 2 bases from J, with 14 bases between. The germline V gene has CDR1 SQVTM and CDR2 ANQGSEA. The CDR3: CSVVEGQANYGYTF. CDR3 bases: TGCAGCGTTGTAGAGGGGCAGGCCAACTATGGCTACACCTTC. The whole variable domain, filled in from reference TRBV29-1 and TRBJ1-2, reads SAVISQKPSRDICQRGTSLTIQCQVDSQVTMMFWYRQQPGQSLTLIATANQGSEATYESGFVIDKFPISRPNLTFSTLTVSNMSPEDSSIYLCSVVEGQANYGYTFGSGTRLTVV.

CDR3 protein: CASSPRGTGLSEQYF. CDR3 sequence (DNA): TGTGCCAGCAGCCCCCGGGGGACAGGGTTATCCGAGCAGTACTTC. V gene TRBV7-9 combines with J gene TRBJ2-7; 9 nucleotides match TRBD1. The CDR3 contains 15 residues. Germline CDR1 SEHNR, CDR2 FQNEAQ (reference sequence). The V gene end was trimmed by 5 bases and the J gene end by 6 bases; junction bases not matched to a gene: 11. Supplemented by reference TRBV7-9 and TRBJ2-7, the full variable domain reads DTGVSQNPRHKITKRGQNVTFRCDPISEHNRLYWYRQTLGQGPEFLTYFQNEAQLEKSRLLSDRFSAERPKGSFSTLEIQRTEQGDSAMYLCASSPRGTGLSEQYFGPGTRLTVT.

This rearrangement joins TRBV29-1 to TRBJ1-1, with a possible D match to TRBD1 (5 bases). Trimming stripped 4 bases from V and 3 bases from J, with 9 bases between. This CDR3 region has 12 residues. Germline V gives CDR1 SQVTM, CDR2 ANQGSEA. The CDR3 reads CSVAQGYTEAFF. Written as DNA, the CDR3 is TGCAGCGTTGCGCAGGGATACACTGAAGCTTTCTTT.

The V and J genes are TRBV7-3 and TRBJ2-1; D gene ambiguous. Germline CDR1 and CDR2: SGHTA and FQGTGA. V was clipped by 5 bases and J by 0 bases, with 11 bases between them. The CDR3 is 15 residues long. The DNA of the CDR3 is TGTGCCAGCAGCCCCACTGTGAGCTCCTACAATGAGCAGTTCTTC. This gives the protein CASSPTVSSYNEQFF.

This clonotype was detected ten times or more. The chain combines TRBV28 with TRBJ1-4; TRBD1 matches at 10 bases. The CDR3 is made up of 14 amino acids. Per the germline V gene, CDR1 is MDHEN and CDR2 is SYDVKM. The J segment lost 6 bases and the V segment lost 7 bases, leaving 5 bases of the junction unmatched. CDR3 sequence: CASTVDRGDEKLFF. As DNA, the CDR3 is TGTGCCAGCACCGTGGACAGGGGGGATGAAAAACTGTTTTTT. Drawing the rest from reference TRBV28 and TRBJ1-4, the complete variable domain is DVKVTQSSRYLVKRTGEKVFLECVQDMDHENMFWYRQDPGLGLRLIYFSYDVKMKEKGDIPEGYSVSREKKERFSLILESASTNQTSMYLCASTVDRGDEKLFFGSGTQLSVL.

V and J are TRBV23-1 and TRBJ2-5; tentative D call: TRBD2 (7 bases). TRBV23-1 has ORF status, its function being uncertain. CDR3 size: 18 residues. Trimming shortened V by 0 bases and J by 5 bases, and 22 bases separated the two germline ends. CDR3 DNA: TGCGCCAGCAGTCAATCGGGGGGGCAGGCATCTGTCCGGGAGACCCAGTACTTC. Residues: CASSQSGGQASVRETQYF.